This record covers a single T cell receptor (beta chain). Its target is unknown. This sequence may be a read error, since a much larger clone differs from it by one base. The read falls 3 residues short of the CDR3 end, and the missing part is taken from the germline J gene. Germline CDR1 and CDR2: SGHRS and YFSETQ. CDR3 length: 13 amino acids. This entry is derived from a study of T cell clonality in common variable immunodeficiency. Assay: immunoSEQ multiplex PCR; the TCRdb copy retains only in-frame clones and omits some. This sample has around 34,000 clones, each found more than once. The study's findings and limits: In common variable immunodeficiency, TCR beta chains reportedly carried fewer deletions and N-nucleotide insertions.

V usage is TRBV5-1 and J usage is TRBJ2-2; tentatively, D is TRBD2 (6 bases). Material: peripheral blood mononuclear cells. The clonotype comes from a person aged 18 to 70 in good health. The CDR3 spells CASSPRQIGGLFF. Partial CDR3 DNA: TGCGCCAGCAGCCCCCGACAGATCGGGGGG.